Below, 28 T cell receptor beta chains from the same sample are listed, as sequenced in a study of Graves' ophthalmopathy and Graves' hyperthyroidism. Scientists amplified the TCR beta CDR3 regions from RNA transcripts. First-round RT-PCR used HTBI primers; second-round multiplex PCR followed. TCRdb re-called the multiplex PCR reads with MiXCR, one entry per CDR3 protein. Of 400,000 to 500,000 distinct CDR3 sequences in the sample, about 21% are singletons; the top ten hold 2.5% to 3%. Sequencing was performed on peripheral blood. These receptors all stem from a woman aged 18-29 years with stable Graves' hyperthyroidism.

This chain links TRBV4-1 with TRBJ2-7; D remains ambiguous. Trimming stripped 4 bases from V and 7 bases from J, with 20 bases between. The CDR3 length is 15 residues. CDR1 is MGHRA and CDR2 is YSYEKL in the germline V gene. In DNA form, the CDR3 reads TGCGCCAGCAGCCTCCGGAGAGGTCCCCTGGGGGAGCAGTACTTC. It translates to CASSLRRGPLGEQYF.

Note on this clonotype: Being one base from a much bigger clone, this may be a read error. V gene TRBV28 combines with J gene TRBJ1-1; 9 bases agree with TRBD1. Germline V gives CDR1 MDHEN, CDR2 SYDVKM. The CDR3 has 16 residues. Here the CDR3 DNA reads TGTGCCAGCAGTTTAGCGGCAGGGACAGGGAACACTGAAGCTTGCTTT. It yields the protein CASSLAAGTGNTEACF. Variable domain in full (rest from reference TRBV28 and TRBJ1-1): DVKVTQSSRYLVKRTGEKVFLECVQDMDHENMFWYRQDPGLGLRLIYFSYDVKMKEKGDIPEGYSVSREKKERFSLILESASTNQTSMYLCASSLAAGTGNTEACFGQGTRLTVV.

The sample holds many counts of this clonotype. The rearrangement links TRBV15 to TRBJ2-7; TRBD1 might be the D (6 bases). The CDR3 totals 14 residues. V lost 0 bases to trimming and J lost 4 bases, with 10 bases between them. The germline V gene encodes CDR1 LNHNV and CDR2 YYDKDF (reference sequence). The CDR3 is CATSREQGGYEQYF. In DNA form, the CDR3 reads TGTGCCACCAGCAGAGAACAGGGTGGTTACGAGCAGTACTTC.

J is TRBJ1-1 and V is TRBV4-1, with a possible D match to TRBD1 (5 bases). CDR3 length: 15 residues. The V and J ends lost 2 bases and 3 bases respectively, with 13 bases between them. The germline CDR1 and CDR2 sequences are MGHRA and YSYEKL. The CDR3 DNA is TGCGCCAGCAGCCAACGGACCTTGGGGGACACTGAAGCTTTCTTT. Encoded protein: CASSQRTLGDTEAFF.

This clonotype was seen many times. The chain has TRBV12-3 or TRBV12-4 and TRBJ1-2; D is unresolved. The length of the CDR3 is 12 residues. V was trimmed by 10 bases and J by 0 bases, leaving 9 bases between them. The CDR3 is CATSPANYGYTF. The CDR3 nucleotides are TGTGCCACCTCCCCAGCTAACTATGGCTACACCTTC.

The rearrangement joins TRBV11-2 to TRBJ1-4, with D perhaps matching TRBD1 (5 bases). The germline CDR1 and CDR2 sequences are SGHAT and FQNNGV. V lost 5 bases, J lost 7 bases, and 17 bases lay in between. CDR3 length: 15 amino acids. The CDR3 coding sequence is TGTGCCAGCAGCCACGCGGCAGGGAGATCTGAAAAACTGTTTTTT. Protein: CASSHAAGRSEKLFF.

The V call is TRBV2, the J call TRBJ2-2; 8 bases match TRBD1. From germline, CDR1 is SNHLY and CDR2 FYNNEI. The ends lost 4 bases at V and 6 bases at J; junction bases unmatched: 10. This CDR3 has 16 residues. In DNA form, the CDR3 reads TGTGCCAGCAGTGGCGGTTGGCAGGGGGCATCCGGGGAGCTGTTTTTT. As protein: CASSGGWQGASGELFF.

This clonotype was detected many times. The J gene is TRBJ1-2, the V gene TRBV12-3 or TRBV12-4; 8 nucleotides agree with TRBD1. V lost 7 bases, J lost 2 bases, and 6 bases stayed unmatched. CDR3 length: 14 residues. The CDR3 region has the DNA TGTGCCAGCAATCCGGGACAGGACAACTATGGCTACACCTTC. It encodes CASNPGQDNYGYTF.

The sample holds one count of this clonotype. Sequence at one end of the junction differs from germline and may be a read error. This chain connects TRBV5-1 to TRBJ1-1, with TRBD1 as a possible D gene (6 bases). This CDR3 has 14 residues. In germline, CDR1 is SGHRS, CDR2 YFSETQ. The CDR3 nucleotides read TGCGCCTGCAGCCCTTTACAGGGAATCACTGAAGCTTTCTTT. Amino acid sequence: CACSPLQGITEAFF.

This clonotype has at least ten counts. As DNA, the CDR3 is TGTGCCAGCAGTTTAGCGGGTCGTTGGACCGGGGAGCTGTTTTTT. It is translated as CASSLAGRWTGELFF. The rearrangement joins TRBV12-3 or TRBV12-4 to TRBJ2-2, with D unresolved. The CDR3 covers 15 residues. Trimming shortened V by 0 bases and J by 5 bases, and 10 bases separated the two germline ends.

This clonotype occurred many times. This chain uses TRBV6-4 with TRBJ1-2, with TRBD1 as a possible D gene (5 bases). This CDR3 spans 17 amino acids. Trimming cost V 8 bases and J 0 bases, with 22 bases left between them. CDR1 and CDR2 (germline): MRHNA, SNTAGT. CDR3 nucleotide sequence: TGTGCCAGCTCTTCGACAGTTTTCTCTAGGACTAACTATGGCTACACCTTC. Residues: CASSSTVFSRTNYGYTF.

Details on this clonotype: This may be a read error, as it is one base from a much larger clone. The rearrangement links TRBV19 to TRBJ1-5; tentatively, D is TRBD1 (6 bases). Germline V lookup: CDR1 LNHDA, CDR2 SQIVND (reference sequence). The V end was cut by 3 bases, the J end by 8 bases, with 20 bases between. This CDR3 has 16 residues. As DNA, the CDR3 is TGTGCCAGTAGTATCAGTTGGCAGGGGAAATATGAGCCCCAGCATTTT. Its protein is CASSISWQGKYEPQHF.

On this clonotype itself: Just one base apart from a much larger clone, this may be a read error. The CDR3 nucleotides are TGTGCCAGCAGTTCATCAGGGGGTGGATCAACCCTCCACTTT. It encodes CASSSSGGGSTLHF. The V call is TRBV12-3 or TRBV12-4, the J call TRBJ1-6; 7 nucleotides line up with TRBD1. CDR3 size: 14 residues. The junction had 11 bases not matched to a gene; V was cut back by 4 bases and J by 14 bases.

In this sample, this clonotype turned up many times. The CDR3, as DNA: TGCAGTGCTAGAGATCGGGAAGGGGTCCACGAGCAGTACTTC. This translates into CSARDREGVHEQYF. The chain employs TRBV20-1 and TRBJ2-7, with D possibly being TRBD1 or TRBD2 (5 bases each). V lost 0 bases and J 5 bases, leaving 14 bases between the germline ends. Germline CDR1 DFQATT, CDR2 SNEGSKA (reference sequence). This CDR3 has 14 residues.

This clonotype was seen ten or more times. The CDR3 DNA is TGTGCCAGCCAAAACAGCATTCCTAATGGCTACACCTTC. It encodes CASQNSIPNGYTF. The chain links TRBV6-2 or TRBV6-3 to TRBJ1-2, with unresolved D. The CDR3 is 13 residues long. V shed 8 bases and J shed 6 bases, with 16 bases lying between them. Per germline, CDR1 MNHEY and CDR2 SVGEGT.

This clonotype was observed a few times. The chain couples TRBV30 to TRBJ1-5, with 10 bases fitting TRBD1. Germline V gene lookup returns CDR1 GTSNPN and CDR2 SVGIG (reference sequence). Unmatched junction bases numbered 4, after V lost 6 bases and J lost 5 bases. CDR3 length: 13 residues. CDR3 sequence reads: CACSTGGDQPQHF. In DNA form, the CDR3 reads TGTGCCTGCTCGACAGGGGGCGATCAGCCCCAGCATTTT.

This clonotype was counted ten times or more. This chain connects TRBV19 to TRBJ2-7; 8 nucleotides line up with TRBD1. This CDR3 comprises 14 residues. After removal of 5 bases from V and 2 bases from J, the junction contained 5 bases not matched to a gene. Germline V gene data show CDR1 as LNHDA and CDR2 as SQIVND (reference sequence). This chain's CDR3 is CASSPGTGAYEQYF. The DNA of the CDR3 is TGTGCCAGTAGTCCCGGGACAGGCGCCTACGAGCAGTACTTC.

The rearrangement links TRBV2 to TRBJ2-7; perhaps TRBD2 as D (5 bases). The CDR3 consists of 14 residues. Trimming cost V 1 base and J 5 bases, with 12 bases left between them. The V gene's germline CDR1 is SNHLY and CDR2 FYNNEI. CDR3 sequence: CASSEGVVRDEQYF. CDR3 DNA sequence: TGTGCCAGCAGTGAAGGGGTAGTGAGGGACGAGCAGTACTTC.

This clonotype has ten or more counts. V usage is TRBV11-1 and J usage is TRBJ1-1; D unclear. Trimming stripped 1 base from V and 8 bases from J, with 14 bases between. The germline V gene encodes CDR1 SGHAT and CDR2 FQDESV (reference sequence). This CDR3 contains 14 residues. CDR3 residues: CASSLDTNADEAFF. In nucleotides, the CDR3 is TGTGCCAGCAGCTTAGACACTAATGCCGACGAAGCTTTCTTT.

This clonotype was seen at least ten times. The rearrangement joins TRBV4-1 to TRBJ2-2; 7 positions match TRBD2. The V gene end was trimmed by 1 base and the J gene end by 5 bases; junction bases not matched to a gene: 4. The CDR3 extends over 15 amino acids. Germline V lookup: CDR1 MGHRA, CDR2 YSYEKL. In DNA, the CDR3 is TGCGCCAGCAGCCAAGGGACTAGAACGACCGGGGAGCTGTTTTTT. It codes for CASSQGTRTTGELFF.

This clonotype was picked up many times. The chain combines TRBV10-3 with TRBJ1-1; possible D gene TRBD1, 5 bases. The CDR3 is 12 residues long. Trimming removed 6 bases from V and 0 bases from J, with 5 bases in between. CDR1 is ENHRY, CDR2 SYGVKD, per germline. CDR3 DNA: TGTGCCATCAGGGGGGTGAACACTGAAGCTTTCTTT. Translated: CAIRGVNTEAFF.

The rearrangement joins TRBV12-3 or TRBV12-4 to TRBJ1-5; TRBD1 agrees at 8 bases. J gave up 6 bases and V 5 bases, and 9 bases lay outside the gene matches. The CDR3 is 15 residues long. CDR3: CASSLGQGRGQPQHF. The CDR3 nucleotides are TGTGCCAGCAGTCTTGGACAGGGAAGAGGTCAGCCCCAGCATTTT.

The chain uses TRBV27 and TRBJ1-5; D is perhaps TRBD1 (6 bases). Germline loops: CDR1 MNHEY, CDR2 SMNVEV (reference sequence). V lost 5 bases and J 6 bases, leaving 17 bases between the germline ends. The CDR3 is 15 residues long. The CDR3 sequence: CASSAAGGLSQPQHF. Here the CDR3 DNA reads TGTGCCAGCAGTGCCGCCGGGGGGCTAAGTCAGCCCCAGCATTTT.

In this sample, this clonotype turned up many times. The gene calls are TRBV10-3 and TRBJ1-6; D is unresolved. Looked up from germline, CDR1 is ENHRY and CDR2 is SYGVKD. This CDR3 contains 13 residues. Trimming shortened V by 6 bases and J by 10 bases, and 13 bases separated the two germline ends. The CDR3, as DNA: TGTGCCATCAGCCCCTTGGAGGTCTCACCCCTCCACTTT. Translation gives CAISPLEVSPLHF.

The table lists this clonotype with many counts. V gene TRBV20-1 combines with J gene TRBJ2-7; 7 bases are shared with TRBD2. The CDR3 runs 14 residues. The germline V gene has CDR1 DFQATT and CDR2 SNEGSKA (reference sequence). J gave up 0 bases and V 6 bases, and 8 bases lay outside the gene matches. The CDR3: CSAELARDSYEQYF. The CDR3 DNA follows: TGCAGTGCAGAACTAGCGCGTGACTCCTACGAGCAGTACTTC.

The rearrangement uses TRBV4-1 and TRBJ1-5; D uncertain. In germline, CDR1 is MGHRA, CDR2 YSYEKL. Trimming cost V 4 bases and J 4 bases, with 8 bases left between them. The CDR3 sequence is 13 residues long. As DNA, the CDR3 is TGCGCCAGCAGCCTAGAACTTAATCAGCCCCAGCATTTT. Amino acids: CASSLELNQPQHF.

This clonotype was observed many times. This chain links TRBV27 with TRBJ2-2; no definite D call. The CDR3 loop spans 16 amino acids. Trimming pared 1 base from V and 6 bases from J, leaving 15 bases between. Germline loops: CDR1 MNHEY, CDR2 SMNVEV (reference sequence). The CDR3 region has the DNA TGTGCCAGCAGTTTATATGGTGTGCAGTCCGCCGGGGAGCTGTTTTTT. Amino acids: CASSLYGVQSAGELFF.

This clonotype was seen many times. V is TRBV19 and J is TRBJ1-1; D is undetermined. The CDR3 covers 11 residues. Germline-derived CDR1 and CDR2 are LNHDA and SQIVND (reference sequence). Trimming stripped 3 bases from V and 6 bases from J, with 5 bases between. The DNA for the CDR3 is TGTGCCAGTAGTATTTTTGCTGAAGCTTTCTTT. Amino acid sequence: CASSIFAEAFF.